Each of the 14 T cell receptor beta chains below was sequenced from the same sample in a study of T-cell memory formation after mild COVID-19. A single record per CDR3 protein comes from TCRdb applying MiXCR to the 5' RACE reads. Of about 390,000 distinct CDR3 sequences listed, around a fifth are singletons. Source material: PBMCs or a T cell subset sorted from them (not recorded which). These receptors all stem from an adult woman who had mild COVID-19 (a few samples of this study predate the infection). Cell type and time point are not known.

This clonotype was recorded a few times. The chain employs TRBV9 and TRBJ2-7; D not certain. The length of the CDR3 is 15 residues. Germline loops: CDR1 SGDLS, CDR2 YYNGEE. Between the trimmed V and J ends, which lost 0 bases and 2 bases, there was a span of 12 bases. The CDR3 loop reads CASSVGPSDTYEQYF. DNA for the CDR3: TGTGCCAGCAGCGTAGGTCCTTCCGACACCTACGAGCAGTACTTC.

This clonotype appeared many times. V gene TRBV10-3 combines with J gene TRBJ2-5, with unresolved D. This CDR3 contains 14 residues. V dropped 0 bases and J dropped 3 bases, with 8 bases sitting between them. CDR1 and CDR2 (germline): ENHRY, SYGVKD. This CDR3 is CAISESATKETQYF. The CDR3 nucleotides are TGTGCCATCAGTGAGTCGGCAACTAAAGAGACCCAGTACTTC.

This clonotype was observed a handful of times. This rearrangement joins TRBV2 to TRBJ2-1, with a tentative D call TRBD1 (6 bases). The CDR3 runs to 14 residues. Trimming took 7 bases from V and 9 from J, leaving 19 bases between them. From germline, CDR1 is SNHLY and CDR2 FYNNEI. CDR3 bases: TGTGCCAGCAATTTGGACAGTCCCCGCACTGAGCAGTTCTTC. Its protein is CASNLDSPRTEQFF.

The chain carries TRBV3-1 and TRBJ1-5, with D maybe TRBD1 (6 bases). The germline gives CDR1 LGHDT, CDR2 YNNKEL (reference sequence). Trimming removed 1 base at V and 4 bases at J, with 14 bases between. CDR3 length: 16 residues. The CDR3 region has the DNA TGTGCCAGCAGCCAAGTTTTCGGGGGCCTAAATCAGCCCCAGCATTTT. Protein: CASSQVFGGLNQPQHF.

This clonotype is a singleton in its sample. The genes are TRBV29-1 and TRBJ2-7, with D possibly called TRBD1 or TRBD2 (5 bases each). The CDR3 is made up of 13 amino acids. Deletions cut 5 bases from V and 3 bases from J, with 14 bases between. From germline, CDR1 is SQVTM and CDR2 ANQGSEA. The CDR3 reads CSVLPGPNYEQYF. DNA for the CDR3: TGCAGCGTTCTTCCGGGACCAAACTACGAGCAGTACTTC.

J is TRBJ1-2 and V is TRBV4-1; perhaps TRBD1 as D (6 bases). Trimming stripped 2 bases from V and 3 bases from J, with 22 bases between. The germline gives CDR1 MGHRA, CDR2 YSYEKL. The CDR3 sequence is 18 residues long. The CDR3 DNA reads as TGCGCCAGCAGCCAACAACGACTCCTCCAGGGGAAGGACTATGGCTACACCTTC. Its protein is CASSQQRLLQGKDYGYTF.

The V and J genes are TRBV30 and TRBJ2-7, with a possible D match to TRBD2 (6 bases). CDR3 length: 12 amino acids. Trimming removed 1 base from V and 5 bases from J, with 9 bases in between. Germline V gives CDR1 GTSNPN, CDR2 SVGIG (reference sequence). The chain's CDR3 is CAWSGPGDEQYF. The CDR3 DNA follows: TGTGCCTGGAGTGGCCCGGGGGACGAGCAGTACTTC.

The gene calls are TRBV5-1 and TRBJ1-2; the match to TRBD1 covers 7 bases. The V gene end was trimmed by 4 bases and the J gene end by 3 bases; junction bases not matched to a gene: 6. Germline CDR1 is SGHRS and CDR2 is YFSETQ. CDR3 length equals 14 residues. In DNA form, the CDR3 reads TGCGCCAGCAGCCCCGGACAGGCCTACTATGGCTACACCTTC. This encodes CASSPGQAYYGYTF. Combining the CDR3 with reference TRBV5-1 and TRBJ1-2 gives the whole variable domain KAGVTQTPRYLIKTRGQQVTLSCSPISGHRSVSWYQQTPGQGLQFLFEYFSETQRNKGNFPGRFSGRQFSNSRSEMNVSTLELGDSALYLCASSPGQAYYGYTFGSGTRLTVV.

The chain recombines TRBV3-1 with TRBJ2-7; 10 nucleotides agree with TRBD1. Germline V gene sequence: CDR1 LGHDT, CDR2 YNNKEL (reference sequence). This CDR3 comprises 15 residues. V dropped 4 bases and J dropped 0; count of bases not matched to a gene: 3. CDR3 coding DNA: TGTGCCAGCAGCCGCCGGACAGGGGGCTCCTACGAGCAGTACTTC. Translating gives CASSRRTGGSYEQYF.

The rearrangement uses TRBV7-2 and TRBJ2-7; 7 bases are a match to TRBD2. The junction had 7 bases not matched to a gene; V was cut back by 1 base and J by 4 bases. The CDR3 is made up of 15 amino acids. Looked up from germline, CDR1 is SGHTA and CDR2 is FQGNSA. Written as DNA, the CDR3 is TGTGCCAGCAGCTTAGTTGTTCTAGCGGAGTACGAGCAGTACTTC. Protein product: CASSLVVLAEYEQYF. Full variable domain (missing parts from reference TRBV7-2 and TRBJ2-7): GAGVSQSPSNKVTEKGKDVELRCDPISGHTALYWYRQSLGQGLEFLIYFQGNSAPDKSGLPSDRFSAERTGGSVSTLTIQRTQQEDSAVYLCASSLVVLAEYEQYFGPGTRLTVT.

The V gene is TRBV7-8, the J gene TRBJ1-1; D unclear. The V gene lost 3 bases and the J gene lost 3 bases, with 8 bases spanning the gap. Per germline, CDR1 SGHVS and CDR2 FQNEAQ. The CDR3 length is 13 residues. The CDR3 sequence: CASSFPGDTEAFF. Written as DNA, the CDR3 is TGTGCCAGCAGCTTCCCAGGCGACACTGAAGCTTTCTTT. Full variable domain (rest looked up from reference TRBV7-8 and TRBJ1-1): GAGVSQSPRYKVAKRGQDVALRCDPISGHVSLFWYQQALGQGPEFLTYFQNEAQLDKSGLPSDRFFAERPEGSVSTLKIQRTQQEDSAVYLCASSFPGDTEAFFGQGTRLTVV.

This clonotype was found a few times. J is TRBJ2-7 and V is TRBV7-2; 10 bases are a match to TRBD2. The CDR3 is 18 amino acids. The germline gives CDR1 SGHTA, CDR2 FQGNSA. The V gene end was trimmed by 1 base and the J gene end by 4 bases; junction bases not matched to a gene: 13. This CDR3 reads CASSLDSSGRAAEYEQYF. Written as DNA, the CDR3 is TGTGCCAGCAGCTTAGACTCCAGCGGGAGGGCCGCGGAGTACGAGCAGTACTTC.

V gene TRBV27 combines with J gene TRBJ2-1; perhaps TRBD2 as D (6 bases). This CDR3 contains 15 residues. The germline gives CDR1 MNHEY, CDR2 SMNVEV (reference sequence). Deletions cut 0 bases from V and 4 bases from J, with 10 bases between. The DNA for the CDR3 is TGTGCCAGCAGTTTATCGGTAGCGGATTACAATGAGCAGTTCTTC. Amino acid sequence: CASSLSVADYNEQFF.

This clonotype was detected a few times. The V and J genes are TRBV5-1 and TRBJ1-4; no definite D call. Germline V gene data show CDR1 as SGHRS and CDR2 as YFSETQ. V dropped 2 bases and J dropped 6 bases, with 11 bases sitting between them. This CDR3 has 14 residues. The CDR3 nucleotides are TGCGCCAGCAGCTTAGGCGGCTGGGATGAAAAACTGTTTTTT. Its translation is CASSLGGWDEKLFF. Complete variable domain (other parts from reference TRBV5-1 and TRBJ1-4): KAGVTQTPRYLIKTRGQQVTLSCSPISGHRSVSWYQQTPGQGLQFLFEYFSETQRNKGNFPGRFSGRQFSNSRSEMNVSTLELGDSALYLCASSLGGWDEKLFFGSGTQLSVL.